Listed below are T cell receptor beta chains from one sample, sequenced in a study of blood T cell repertoires in COVID-19. Some clones are missing from TCRdb's copy, which holds only in-frame ones; the method was immunoSEQ multiplex PCR. The table records under 350,000 clones, around 90% of them present only once. Material: PBMCs or T cells enriched from blood (not recorded which). These receptor sequences come from a woman aged 40-49 years who had recovered from COVID-19. Each CDR3 is given with its conserved first and last residue. A D gene is named only where the DNA matches it firmly. The size entry is marked missing in some rows and otherwise reads once, few, many or a size class.

J: TRBJ1-2
D: .
size: once
V: TRBV5-1
DNA: TGCGCCAGCAGTGTCTCGGGGGGAGCTGGAGATGGCTACACCTTC
CDR3: CASSVSGGAGDGYTF

J: TRBJ1-2
D: .
size: .
V: TRBV7-9
DNA: TGTGCCAGCAGCTGGCGGGAAAGAGATTATGGCTACACCTTC
CDR3: CASSWRERDYGYTF

J: TRBJ1-2
D: TRBD1
size: .
V: TRBV4-1
DNA: TGCGCCAGCACTCACCGGGACAGGGCTCCCTATGGCTACACCTTC
CDR3: CASTHRDRAPYGYTF

J: TRBJ1-4
D: TRBD1
size: once
V: TRBV5-5
DNA: TGTGCCAGCAGTTTGGACAGGGAAGCCCTCATCATGAAGAATGAAAAACTGTTTTTT
CDR3: CASSLDREALIMKNEKLFF

J: TRBJ1-5
D: TRBD1
size: .
V: TRBV10-3
DNA: TGTGCCATCAGTGAACGGACAGGGGGACGCCAGCCCCAGCATTTT
CDR3: CAISERTGGRQPQHF

J: TRBJ2-3
D: .
size: .
V: TRBV30
DNA: TGTGCCTGGAGTGTATGGGGGGGCATCACAGATACGCAGTATTTT
CDR3: CAWSVWGGITDTQYF

J: TRBJ2-5
D: .
size: .
V: TRBV5-6
DNA: TGTGCCAGCAGCTTCTCGGAGACCCAGTACTTC
CDR3: CASSFSETQYF

J: TRBJ1-2
D: .
size: .
V: TRBV29-1
DNA: TGCAGCGCAAGAGGACAAGGTGGCTACACCTTC
CDR3: CSARGQGGYTF

J: TRBJ1-2
D: .
size: .
V: TRBV7-9
DNA: TGTGCCAGCAGCCGCGGCGAGGCCAGGGCCTATGGCTACACCTTC
CDR3: CASSRGEARAYGYTF

J: TRBJ1-2
D: TRBD1
size: .
V: TRBV4-1
DNA: TGCGCCAGCAGCCAACCGGGACAGGGGGCTCGGGCTAACTATGGCTACACCTTC
CDR3: CASSQPGQGARANYGYTF

J: TRBJ2-2
D: TRBD2
size: many
V: TRBV7-8
DNA: TGTGCCAGCTCTGGACTAGTAATGAAGTCCGGGGAGCTGTTTTTT
CDR3: CASSGLVMKSGELFF

J: TRBJ1-1
D: .
size: once
V: TRBV5-1
DNA: TGCGCCAGCAGCTTGGTGCGGGGAATGAACACTGAAGCTTTCTTT
CDR3: CASSLVRGMNTEAFF

J: TRBJ1-4
D: TRBD1
size: .
V: TRBV5-1
DNA: TGCGCCAGCAGCTCGGGACAGACTTCAATCGCAACTAATGAAAAACTGTTTTTT
CDR3: CASSSGQTSIATNEKLFF

J: TRBJ2-2
D: .
size: .
V: TRBV9
DNA: TGTGCCAGCAGCGTCTCAGGGGCCAACACCGGGGAGCTGTTTTTT
CDR3: CASSVSGANTGELFF

J: TRBJ1-5
D: .
size: .
V: TRBV2
DNA: TGTGCCAGCAGTCCGGGACAATATCAGCCCCAGCATTTT
CDR3: CASSPGQYQPQHF

J: TRBJ1-1
D: TRBD1
size: once
V: TRBV5-1
DNA: TGCGCCAGCAGCTCGCACTTAGGACAGGGGGCAAATGAAGCTTTCTTT
CDR3: CASSSHLGQGANEAFF

J: TRBJ1-5
D: TRBD1
size: .
V: TRBV19
DNA: TGTGCCAGTAGTCTCCCTGGCGCACGGGACAGGAATCAGCCCCAGCATTTT
CDR3: CASSLPGARDRNQPQHF

J: TRBJ2-5
D: TRBD2
size: .
V: TRBV19
DNA: TGTGCCAGTAGTATAGGCGGGGGATATGAGACCCAGTACTTC
CDR3: CASSIGGGYETQYF

J: TRBJ1-2
D: .
size: .
V: TRBV9
DNA: TGTGCCAGCGCGGGGCAGGACAACTATGGCTACACCTTC
CDR3: CASAGQDNYGYTF

J: TRBJ2-2
D: TRBD1
size: .
V: TRBV30
DNA: TGTGCCCATAGACAGGGGGCCGGGAACACCGGGGAGCTGTTTTTT
CDR3: CAHRQGAGNTGELFF

J: TRBJ2-5
D: .
size: .
V: TRBV2
DNA: TGTGCCAGCAGGAGGGACTTGGTGGAGACCCAGTACTTC
CDR3: CASRRDLVETQYF

J: TRBJ2-1
D: TRBD2
size: .
V: TRBV24-1
DNA: TGTGCCACCAGTGCTAGCGGACCGTACAATGAGCAGTTCTTC
CDR3: CATSASGPYNEQFF

J: TRBJ2-5
D: .
size: .
V: TRBV5-1
DNA: TGCGCCAGCAGCTTGGGCCTCGGAGAGACCCAGTACTTC
CDR3: CASSLGLGETQYF

J: TRBJ2-1
D: .
size: once
V: TRBV18
DNA: TGTGCCAGCTCACCGCCCGGGAGCCAAGAGCAGTTCTTC
CDR3: CASSPPGSQEQFF

J: TRBJ1-3
D: .
size: .
V: TRBV13
DNA: TGTGCCAGCAGCGACGGCGGGGGAGGCGGAAACACCATATATTTT
CDR3: CASSDGGGGGNTIYF

J: TRBJ1-2
D: .
size: few
V: TRBV10-1
DNA: TGCGCCAGCAGTGAGGGGGGAGGGGACTATGGCTACACCTTC
CDR3: CASSEGGGDYGYTF

J: TRBJ1-3
D: .
size: .
V: TRBV7-6
DNA: TGTGCCAGCAGCTCTCCCGGTACTGGAAACACCATATATTTT
CDR3: CASSSPGTGNTIYF

J: TRBJ2-5
D: TRBD1
size: once
V: TRBV4-1
DNA: TGCGCCAGCAGCCAAGATACAGGGGGACGTGAGACCCAGTACTTC
CDR3: CASSQDTGGRETQYF

J: TRBJ1-3
D: .
size: .
V: TRBV10-2
DNA: TGCGCCAGCAGTACGCCAGTCCCTGGAAACACCATATATTTT
CDR3: CASSTPVPGNTIYF

J: TRBJ1-1
D: .
size: .
V: TRBV6-5
DNA: TGTGCCAGCAGGTCAGTGAACACTGAAGCTTTCTTT
CDR3: CASRSVNTEAFF

J: TRBJ2-7
D: .
size: .
V: TRBV27
DNA: TGTGCCAGCAGTTTAAGCGGCAGGGGTCACGAGCAGTACTTC
CDR3: CASSLSGRGHEQYF

J: TRBJ1-5
D: .
size: .
V: TRBV6-6
DNA: TGTGCCAGCAGTTACGGGGCGTTTGATCAGCCCCAGCATTTT
CDR3: CASSYGAFDQPQHF

J: TRBJ1-2
D: TRBD1
size: .
V: TRBV7-2
DNA: TGTGCCAGCAGCCCCGACAGGGCCCGTCATGGCTACACCTTC
CDR3: CASSPDRARHGYTF

J: TRBJ1-1
D: .
size: few
V: TRBV12-3/TRBV12-4
DNA: TGTGCCAGCAGTTCAGGAATTCGATCGGTCGCTTTCTTT
CDR3: CASSSGIRSVAFF

J: TRBJ1-1
D: TRBD1
size: .
V: TRBV7-3
DNA: TGTGCCAGCAGCCCAAAACCCGGGACAGGGAGTGCTTTCTTT
CDR3: CASSPKPGTGSAFF

J: TRBJ1-1
D: .
size: .
V: TRBV7-2
DNA: TGTGCCAGCAGCTTGGGACTTTGGACTGAAGCTTTCTTT
CDR3: CASSLGLWTEAFF

J: TRBJ2-1
D: .
size: .
V: TRBV5-6
DNA: TGTGCCAGCAGCTTGTGGAGTTACAATGAGCAGTTCTTC
CDR3: CASSLWSYNEQFF

J: TRBJ1-1
D: .
size: once
V: TRBV7-9
DNA: TGTGCCAGCCGCCCGGCAGGGTTGAACACTGAAGCTTTCTTT
CDR3: CASRPAGLNTEAFF

J: TRBJ2-2
D: .
size: .
V: TRBV18
DNA: TGTGCCAGCTCACCCCAAGGGGACACCGGGGAGCTGTTTTTT
CDR3: CASSPQGDTGELFF

J: TRBJ2-7
D: TRBD1
size: .
V: TRBV5-1
DNA: TGCGCCAGCAGCTTGGTGGGACAGGGGTCCTACGAGCAGTACTTC
CDR3: CASSLVGQGSYEQYF

J: TRBJ2-2
D: .
size: .
V: TRBV2
DNA: TGTGCCAGCAGTGAAACTTTCTTTATGACCGGGGAGCTGTTTTTT
CDR3: CASSETFFMTGELFF

J: TRBJ1-6
D: .
size: .
V: TRBV10-3
DNA: TGTGCCATCGCGGGGGGGAGCGCCTCACCCCTCCACTTT
CDR3: CAIAGGSASPLHF

J: TRBJ2-7
D: .
size: .
V: TRBV2
DNA: TGTGCCAGCAGTGGGGGTCGGGGTGACGAGCAGTACTTC
CDR3: CASSGGRGDEQYF

J: TRBJ1-2
D: TRBD1
size: .
V: TRBV29-1
DNA: TGCAGCGTTGGGGACAGGGGGAGTAATGGCTACACCTTC
CDR3: CSVGDRGSNGYTF

J: TRBJ2-7
D: TRBD1
size: .
V: TRBV5-4
DNA: TGTGCCAGCAGCTTCCCCGGGACAGGGGGCTACGAGCAGTACTTC
CDR3: CASSFPGTGGYEQYF

J: TRBJ1-1
D: .
size: .
V: TRBV28
DNA: TGTGCCAGCAGCCTAGGCCCCGCGCGCGGGGAAGCTTTCTTT
CDR3: CASSLGPARGEAFF

J: TRBJ1-4
D: TRBD1
size: .
V: TRBV19
DNA: TGTGCCAGTAGTATCGGAGGGGGCGTCGGTGAAAAACTGTTTTTT
CDR3: CASSIGGGVGEKLFF

J: TRBJ1-2
D: TRBD1
size: .
V: TRBV2
DNA: TGTGCCAGCAGTGAAGTACGCCGAGACAGGGATTGTGGCTACACCTTC
CDR3: CASSEVRRDRDCGYTF

J: TRBJ2-1
D: TRBD2
size: .
V: TRBV19
DNA: TGTGCCAGTACCCTGACTAGCGGAGCAAACAATGAGCAGTTCTTC
CDR3: CASTLTSGANNEQFF

J: TRBJ2-7
D: .
size: .
V: TRBV19
DNA: TGTGCCACCAGTCAGGGGGGATACGAGCAGTACTTC
CDR3: CATSQGGYEQYF

J: TRBJ1-2
D: TRBD1
size: .
V: TRBV5-1
DNA: TGCGCCAGCAGCTTGGGGGGGACAGGGCTTACATTGAACTATGGCTACACCTTC
CDR3: CASSLGGTGLTLNYGYTF

J: TRBJ1-5
D: TRBD1
size: .
V: TRBV6-6
DNA: TGTGCCAGCAGTTACACGGGACAGGTTAATCCCCAGCATTTT
CDR3: CASSYTGQVNPQHF

J: TRBJ1-3
D: .
size: few
V: TRBV15
DNA: TGTGCCACCAGCAGACTTAGTTCCGGAAACACCATATATTTT
CDR3: CATSRLSSGNTIYF

J: TRBJ1-2
D: .
size: .
V: TRBV29-1
DNA: TGCAGCGTTGGCCCCGAGGGCTACACCTTC
CDR3: CSVGPEGYTF

J: TRBJ1-1
D: .
size: .
V: TRBV5-1
DNA: TGCGCCAGCAGCTTGGGGCAGGGCGCAATGAACACTGAAGCTTTCTTT
CDR3: CASSLGQGAMNTEAFF

J: TRBJ2-3
D: .
size: .
V: TRBV5-4
DNA: TGTGCCAGCAGCCCGGTGAGCCCCCCAGATACGCAGTATTTT
CDR3: CASSPVSPPDTQYF

J: TRBJ2-4
D: TRBD1
size: .
V: TRBV30
DNA: TGTGCCTGGAGTTGGGGCGACAGGGTCCGGACTGGACTGGGTAACATTCAGTACTTC
CDR3: CAWSWGDRVRTGLGNIQYF

J: TRBJ2-1
D: TRBD2
size: .
V: TRBV7-2
DNA: TGTGCCAGCAGCTTAGGGCCCGGGAGGGTGTACAATGAGCAGTTCTTC
CDR3: CASSLGPGRVYNEQFF

J: TRBJ1-1
D: TRBD1
size: .
V: TRBV9
DNA: TGTGCCAGCAGCGCTACCGGGACAGGGAACACTGAAGCTTTCTTT
CDR3: CASSATGTGNTEAFF